What follows is one TCR beta chain and its context. Here immunoSEQ multiplex PCR was the method, and the copy in TCRdb shows in-frame clones only, minus some. In the table there are around 33,000 clones, approximately 86% of which are singletons. The length of the CDR3 is 15 residues. Trimming stripped 1 base from V and 0 bases from J, with 7 bases between. Germline-derived CDR1 and CDR2 are SGHVS and FNYEAQ. This entry is derived from a study of control samples from healthy donors and cancer patients. This sequence was found in a woman in her 40s with lung cancer. The material sequenced was PBMCs. The rearrangement links TRBV7-6 to TRBJ1-3; the D is unclear. CDR3 coding DNA: TGTGCCAGCAGCTTAGGCTACGGCTCTGGAAACACCATATATTTT. It translates to CASSLGYGSGNTIYF.